This T cell receptor beta chain was captured by sequencing in a study of blood T cells in healthy people across ages. Study background: Template switching retrieved approximately one barcoded beta molecule for each two T cells.

Combining a sample-barcoded 5' primer with a J-beta primer mix, a second PCR ran for roughly 7 to 12 cycles. TCRdb fed the 5' RACE reads into MiXCR, producing one record per CDR3 protein. The repertoire holds about 560,000 distinct CDR3 sequences, with about 27% as singletons. To note about this clonotype: Antigen: not known.

Peripheral blood samples of around 9.5 milliliters were drawn from each donor. General observations from the study: It was not known whether donors were CMV positive (a possible confounder of expanded clonotype changes). Long-lived donors exceeded aged donors in naive CD4+ cells and diversity.

These sequences were also reported in another study, on T cells of mothers and their children.

The sequence derives from a boy aged 2 to 10 in good health. The material sequenced was blood.

CDR3 residues: CALGSRTGNEQFF. The CDR3 DNA follows: TGTGCCCTCGGGAGTCGGACTGGGAATGAGCAGTTCTTC. The chain carries TRBV10-3 and TRBJ2-1; a possible D gene is TRBD2 (6 bases). Germline V gives CDR1 ENHRY, CDR2 SYGVKD. Trimming shortened V by 11 bases and J by 7 bases, and 18 bases separated the two germline ends. The CDR3 length is 13 residues.